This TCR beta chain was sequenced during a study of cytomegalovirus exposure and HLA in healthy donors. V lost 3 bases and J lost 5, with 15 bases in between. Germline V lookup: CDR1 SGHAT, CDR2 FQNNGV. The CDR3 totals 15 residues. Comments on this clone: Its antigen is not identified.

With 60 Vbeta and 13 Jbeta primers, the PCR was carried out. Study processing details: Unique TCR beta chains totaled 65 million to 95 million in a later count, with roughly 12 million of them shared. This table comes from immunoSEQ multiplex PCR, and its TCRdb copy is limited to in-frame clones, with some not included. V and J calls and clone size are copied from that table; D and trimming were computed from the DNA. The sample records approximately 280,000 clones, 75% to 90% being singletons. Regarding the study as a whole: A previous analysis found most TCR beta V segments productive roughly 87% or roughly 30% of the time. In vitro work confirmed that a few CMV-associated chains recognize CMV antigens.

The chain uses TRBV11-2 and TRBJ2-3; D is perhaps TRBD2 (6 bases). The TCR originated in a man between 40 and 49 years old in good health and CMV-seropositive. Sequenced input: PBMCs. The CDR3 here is CASSLGSGPVDTQYF. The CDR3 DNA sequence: TGTGCCAGCAGCTTGGGTAGCGGCCCCGTAGATACGCAGTATTTT. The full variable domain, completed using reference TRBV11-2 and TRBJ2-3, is EAGVAQSPRYKIIEKRQSVAFWCNPISGHATLYWYQQILGQGPKLLIQFQNNGVVDDSQLPKDRFSAERLKGVDSTLKIQPAKLEDSAVYLCASSLGSGPVDTQYFGPGTRLTVL.